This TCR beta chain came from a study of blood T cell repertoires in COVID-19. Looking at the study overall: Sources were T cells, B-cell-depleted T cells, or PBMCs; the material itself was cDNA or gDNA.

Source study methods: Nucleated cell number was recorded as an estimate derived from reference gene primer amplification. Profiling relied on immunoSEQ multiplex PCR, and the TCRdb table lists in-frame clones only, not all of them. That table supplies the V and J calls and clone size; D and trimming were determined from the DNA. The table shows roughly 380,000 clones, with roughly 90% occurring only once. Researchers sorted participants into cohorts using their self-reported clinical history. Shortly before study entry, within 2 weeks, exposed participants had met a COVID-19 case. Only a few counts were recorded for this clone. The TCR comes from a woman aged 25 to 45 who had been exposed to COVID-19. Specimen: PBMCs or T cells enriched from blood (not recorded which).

This CDR3 is CARQAPIAGASGETQYF. CDR3 bases: TGTGCCAGGCAAGCCCCCATAGCGGGAGCCAGCGGGGAGACCCAGTACTTC. V is TRBV3-1 (or the pseudogene TRBV3-2) and J is TRBJ2-5; 9 nucleotides match TRBD2. J gave up 5 bases and V 9 bases, and 19 bases lay outside the gene matches. This CDR3 comprises 17 residues. Germline values: CDR1 LGHDT, CDR2 YNNKEL (reference sequence).